Following are 7 T cell receptor beta chains from one sample sequenced in a study of T cell repertoires in cytomegalovirus infection. Their recognized antigens are unknown. Each CDR3 protein is one row after TCRdb ran MiXCR on the reads. The profile shows about 310,000 distinct CDR3 sequences, around 25% of them singletons. Sequencing was performed on cultured PBMCs, taken from culture after CMV antigen stimulation. Source of these receptors: a human donor in good health (CMV status not recorded). Some clones in this sample may be carry-over from other donors' samples.

The chain links TRBV29-1 to TRBJ2-3, with D maybe TRBD2 (6 bases). Germline V lookup: CDR1 SQVTM, CDR2 ANQGSEA. The CDR3 has 13 amino acids. V shed 8 bases and J shed 4 bases, with 16 bases lying between them. The CDR3 loop reads CSTGAGSADTQYF. DNA of the CDR3: TGCAGCACTGGGGCGGGGAGCGCAGATACGCAGTATTTT.

The gene calls are TRBV12-3 or TRBV12-4 and TRBJ2-1, with a possible D match to TRBD2 (6 bases). The V gene lost 5 bases and the J gene lost 8 bases, with 22 bases spanning the gap. The CDR3 is 16 amino acids. The CDR3 sequence is CASSPHGGREFDEQFF. The CDR3 bases are TGTGCCAGCAGTCCCCACGGGGGTCGGGAGTTCGATGAGCAGTTCTTC.

This clonotype was detected ten times or more. This chain joins TRBV7-2 and TRBJ2-5; D remains ambiguous. CDR1 and CDR2 from the germline V gene are SGHTA and FQGNSA. V lost 2 bases, J lost 0 bases, and 7 bases lay in between. This CDR3 has 14 residues. The CDR3 here is CASSLFTYQETQYF. As DNA, the CDR3 is TGTGCCAGCAGCTTATTCACCTACCAAGAGACCCAGTACTTC.

This clonotype was observed many times. The chain couples TRBV7-2 to TRBJ2-2; TRBD2 is a possible D gene (6 bases). CDR3 size: 19 residues. Germline assignment: CDR1 SGHTA and CDR2 FQGNSA. V shed 1 base and J shed 0 bases, with 18 bases lying between them. The CDR3 DNA reads as TGTGCCAGCAGCTTAGGGGGACTGTCCCCCACGGCGAACACCGGGGAGCTGTTTTTT. Amino acids: CASSLGGLSPTANTGELFF.

This clonotype was found many times. The chain carries TRBV6-2 or TRBV6-3 and TRBJ2-5, with TRBD2 matching over 10 bases. CDR1 and CDR2 (germline): MNHEY, SVGEGT. V was pared by 8 bases and J by 3 bases, with 3 bases of the junction left unmatched. CDR3 length equals 13 residues. The CDR3 sequence: CASGLAAKETQYF. In DNA form, the CDR3 reads TGTGCCAGCGGACTAGCGGCAAAAGAGACCCAGTACTTC.

This clonotype was seen more than once but under ten times. The chain has TRBV19 and TRBJ1-1, with D perhaps TRBD1 (5 bases). The CDR3 runs 14 residues. Germline CDR1 LNHDA, CDR2 SQIVND (reference sequence). Trimming took 4 bases from V and 5 from J, leaving 14 bases between them. CDR3: CASSTGDRATEAFF. CDR3 bases: TGTGCCAGTAGTACCGGCGACAGAGCTACTGAAGCTTTCTTT.

The rearrangement joins TRBV7-8 to TRBJ2-5; D tentatively fits TRBD1 or TRBD2 (6 bases each). V was clipped by 1 base and J by 5 bases, with 17 bases between them. The CDR3 is made up of 16 amino acids. Germline V gene lookup returns CDR1 SGHVS and CDR2 FQNEAQ. CDR3 region: CASSLGGGIFGETQYF. CDR3 DNA sequence: TGTGCCAGCAGCTTAGGAGGGGGGATCTTCGGGGAGACCCAGTACTTC.